This TCR beta chain was sequenced during a study of T cell repertoires in cytomegalovirus infection. The wider study: In public TCR beta signatures, there were indications of both CMV infection and matching HLA type. Study-level findings and limits: What dominated the ex vivo response were HLA-C-restricted CMV-specific TCR beta clonotypes.

One entry per CDR3 protein, called by TCRdb with MiXCR from the reads. Among about a million distinct CDR3 sequences listed, about a third were seen once. Germline V gene lookup returns CDR1 SGHKS and CDR2 YYEKEE (reference sequence). V lost 3 bases and J lost 4; bases outside the gene matches: 9. The CDR3 runs 16 residues. This clonotype has just a few counts. The antigen remains undetermined. The sequence was obtained from a human donor in good health (CMV status not recorded). Some clones in this sample may be carry-over from other donors' samples. The chain is built from TRBV5-5 and TRBJ2-1, with TRBD1 identical over 8 bases. Here the sequenced sample was cultured CD8+ T cells from PBMCs, taken from culture after CMV antigen stimulation. DNA of the CDR3: TGTGCCAGCAGCTCCAGAACAGGGGGTGGGTACAATGAGCAGTTCTTC. It translates to CASSSRTGGGYNEQFF.